These 9 T cell receptor beta chains were all obtained from the same sample, sequenced in a study of T cells after yellow fever vaccination. A single record per CDR3 protein comes from TCRdb applying MiXCR to the 5' RACE reads. Of more than 450,000 distinct CDR3 sequences in the sample, just over 20% were seen once. The specimen was PBMCs, collected 21 days after the first yellow fever vaccination. Receptor source: a man younger than 35 who received the YFV17D yellow fever vaccine.

This chain joins TRBV5-1 and TRBJ1-2, with D maybe TRBD1 (5 bases). The CDR3 has 15 amino acids. Between the trimmed V and J ends, which lost 4 bases and 4 bases, there was a span of 17 bases. The germline V gene has CDR1 SGHRS and CDR2 YFSETQ. In DNA form, the CDR3 reads TGCGCCAGCAGCCGGGGGGATCAGGGTGCCTATGGCTACACCTTC. Amino acid sequence: CASSRGDQGAYGYTF. Full variable domain (missing parts from reference TRBV5-1 and TRBJ1-2): KAGVTQTPRYLIKTRGQQVTLSCSPISGHRSVSWYQQTPGQGLQFLFEYFSETQRNKGNFPGRFSGRQFSNSRSEMNVSTLELGDSALYLCASSRGDQGAYGYTFGSGTRLTVV.

This sequence joins TRBV6-5 and TRBJ1-4; no reliable D call. Trimming shortened V by 0 bases and J by 4 bases, and 9 bases separated the two germline ends. Per germline, CDR1 MNHEY and CDR2 SVGAGI. The CDR3 is 15 residues long. CDR3 sequence (DNA): TGTGCCAGCAGTTACTCGAACGGGGTTAATGAAAAACTGTTTTTT. Amino acid sequence: CASSYSNGVNEKLFF.

This clonotype was picked up a small number of times. This chain uses TRBV12-3 or TRBV12-4 with TRBJ1-2; D gene uncertain. The germline V and J ends were trimmed by 2 bases and 3 bases, with 10 bases remaining between them. This CDR3 spans 14 amino acids. The CDR3 protein is CASSLPGRDYGYTF. For the CDR3, the DNA is TGTGCCAGCAGTTTACCTGGGCGGGACTATGGCTACACCTTC.

This clonotype was counted a single time. The rearrangement joins TRBV25-1 to TRBJ1-4; TRBD1 aligns across 7 bases. Germline V lookup: CDR1 MGHDK, CDR2 SYGVNS. V was clipped by 8 bases and J by 2 bases; unmatched bases: 8. There are 15 residues in the CDR3. The CDR3 DNA sequence: TGTGCCAGCGGGGGGCAGGGGGTTACTAATGAAAAACTGTTTTTT. This gives the protein CASGGQGVTNEKLFF.

This clonotype was detected a few times. The chain uses TRBV4-3 and TRBJ2-2; D gene uncertain. Germline-derived CDR1 and CDR2 are LGHNA and YSLEER. The CDR3 contains 16 residues. The ends were cut back, 2 bases at V and 7 bases at J, with 17 bases in the middle. The CDR3 loop reads CASSQLVGSWYGELFF. The CDR3 nucleotides are TGCGCCAGCAGCCAATTGGTGGGGTCGTGGTACGGGGAGCTGTTTTTT.

This clonotype was detected a few times. This chain joins TRBV24-1 and TRBJ1-5, with D unclear. The CDR3 spans 13 residues. V was trimmed by 9 bases and J by 0 bases, leaving 8 bases between them. The germline CDR1 and CDR2 sequences are KGHDR and SFDVKD. The CDR3 bases are TGTGCCACCGCTGGGTATAGCAATCAGCCCCAGCATTTT. Amino acids: CATAGYSNQPQHF.

This clonotype has only a few counts. The gene calls are TRBV7-3 and TRBJ2-3, with TRBD1 matching over 10 bases. Per germline, CDR1 SGHTA and CDR2 FQGTGA. V lost 4 bases to trimming and J lost 7 bases; unmatched junction nucleotides: 5. The CDR3 consists of 14 residues. DNA of the CDR3: TGTGCCAGCAGCTCCGGGACAGGGGTATATACGCAGTATTTT. This gives the protein CASSSGTGVYTQYF.

The chain joins TRBV15 to TRBJ2-3; 12 nucleotides agree with TRBD1. Losses at the gene ends were 8 bases for V and 5 bases for J; bases not matched to a gene: 11. CDR3 length: 16 amino acids. Germline V lookup: CDR1 LNHNV, CDR2 YYDKDF (reference sequence). For the CDR3, the DNA is TGTGCCACCTCCCCCCGGGACAGGGGGCACGGAGATACGCAGTATTTT. Encoded protein: CATSPRDRGHGDTQYF. The variable domain in full, completed from reference TRBV15 and TRBJ2-3, reads DAMVIQNPRYQVTQFGKPVTLSCSQTLNHNVMYWYQQKSSQAPKLLFHYYDKDFNNEADTPDNFQSRRPNTSFCFLDIRSPGLGDTAMYLCATSPRDRGHGDTQYFGPGTRLTVL.

The chain uses TRBV7-2 and TRBJ1-2, with TRBD1 matching over 7 bases. J lost 8 bases, V lost 5 bases, and 14 bases had no gene match. The CDR3 has 15 residues. Germline V gene sequence: CDR1 SGHTA, CDR2 FQGNSA. The CDR3 reads CASSPRFGTEKGYTF. DNA for the CDR3: TGTGCCAGCAGCCCCCGTTTTGGGACAGAGAAAGGCTACACCTTC.